This T cell receptor (beta chain) was captured by sequencing in a study of preoperative IRX-2 immunotherapy in early breast cancer. This clone was detected only once. After removal of 5 bases from V and 5 bases from J, the junction contained 14 bases not matched to a gene. The CDR3 contains 17 residues. Germline loops: CDR1 SNHLY, CDR2 FYNNEI. Regarding treatment: preoperative locoregional IRX-2 cytokine immunotherapy. The protocol was immunoSEQ multiplex PCR, while the TCRdb copy is restricted to in-frame clones and leaves out a portion. This table holds roughly 23,000 clones, over 75% found once. The source was tumor tissue, collected after IRX-2 immunotherapy. The sequence came from a human donor with breast cancer. J is TRBJ1-1 and V is TRBV2, with 10 bases lining up with TRBD1. As DNA, the CDR3 is TGTGCCAGCAGTCTAAACGACAGGGGGCGCGGAGGAACTGAAGCTTTCTTT. It codes for CASSLNDRGRGGTEAFF.